This TCR beta chain was recorded in a study of regulatory T cells in long-lasting Graves disease. iRepertoire HTBI primers and Arm-PCR of CDR3 regions built TCR beta libraries. Study processing details: About 62 TRBV and roughly 13 TRBJ segments were identified across samples. MiXCR, run by TCRdb on the multiplex PCR reads, gives a single entry per CDR3 protein. For this entry, the V and J calls and clone size follow TCRdb and not the study's own pipeline. The sample contains approximately 690,000 distinct CDR3 sequences, 30% of which appear only once. Trimming cost V 2 bases and J 2 bases, with 8 bases left between them. CDR1 is SEHNR and CDR2 is FQNEAQ in the germline V gene (reference sequence). CDR3 length: 14 residues. Time point defined: persistent/refractory GD, antithyroid drugs over 5 years with positive TRAb. From PBMCs, RNA was extracted and then used to make the TCR library.

Sequencing was performed on peripheral blood mononuclear cells (PBMCs), taken when the disease was refractory, from a patient treated with antithyroid drugs. The chain couples TRBV7-9 to TRBJ2-3; D gene uncertain. This TCR was recovered from a female donor with Graves disease. CDR3 region: CASSLRSLTDTQYF. The CDR3 region has the DNA TGTGCCAGCAGCTTACGGAGCCTCACAGATACGCAGTATTTT.